Listed below are T cell receptor beta chains from one sample, sequenced in a study of blood T cells in healthy people across ages. TCRdb redid the calling of the 5' RACE reads with MiXCR, one entry per CDR3 protein. The sample has 800,000 or so distinct CDR3 sequences; around 25% are singletons. These same data were also listed under a study on T cells of mothers and their children.

Sequencing was carried out using blood. The receptors were gathered from a boy younger than 18 in good health. The CDR3 runs from the conserved cysteine through the conserved F or W. D genes are given only for firm matches. Expanded clones get a size class; other rows say once, few or many, or leave the size out.

D gene	J gene	V gene	clone size	CDR3 length	CDR3 DNA	CDR3 protein
NA	TRBJ2-5	TRBV10-3	few	13	TGTGCCATCAGTGATGAACAGGGAGAGACCCAGTACTTC	CAISDEQGETQYF
NA	TRBJ2-7	TRBV15	NA	13	TGTGCCACCAATACCGGGGGCTCCTACAAGCAGTACTTC	CATNTGGSYKQYF
NA	TRBJ2-7	TRBV28	NA	14	TGTACCAGCAGTACGGGCAGGGCTGTAAACGAGCAGTACTTC	CTSSTGRAVNEQYF
TRBD2	TRBJ2-5	TRBV12-3/TRBV12-4	NA	15	TGTGCCAGCAGCCTTAGCGGGAGTGTCGGGGAGACCCAGTACTTC	CASSLSGSVGETQYF
NA	TRBJ2-3	TRBV6-6	few	13	TGTGCCAGCAACGGGCAGAACACAGATACGCAGTATTTT	CASNGQNTDTQYF
TRBD1	TRBJ2-3	TRBV25-1	NA	15	TGTGCCAGCAGTGTTCTTGACAGGGACGGAGGTACGCAGTATTTT	CASSVLDRDGGTQYF
NA	TRBJ1-1	TRBV28	few	12	TGTGCCAGCAGGCTCCCAGGGCGGGAAGCTTTCTTT	CASRLPGREAFF
NA	TRBJ2-3	TRBV20-1	NA	15	TGCAGTGCTAGAGATGGCGGGAATGGAGCGTTCACGCAGTATTTT	CSARDGGNGAFTQYF
NA	TRBJ1-1	TRBV6-5	few	13	TGTGCCAGCCAGTCCACTCCGTTAGTCGAAGCTTTCTTT	CASQSTPLVEAFF
NA	TRBJ2-5	TRBV7-8	few	16	TGTGCCAGCAGCGACCGACTAGTGATTAACCAAGAGACCCAGTACTTC	CASSDRLVINQETQYF
TRBD2	TRBJ2-3	TRBV7-2	NA	15	TGTGCCAGCAGCTTTAGCGGGGGGCAGGGAGATACGCAGTATTTT	CASSFSGGQGDTQYF
TRBD1	TRBJ1-4	TRBV29-1	few	12	TGCAGCGCAACGACAGGGGTGGAAAAACTGTTTTTT	CSATTGVEKLFF
NA	TRBJ1-1	TRBV5-1	NA	13	TGCGCCAGCAGTCTCAATCAGTACCGTGAAGCTTTCTTT	CASSLNQYREAFF
TRBD2	TRBJ2-5	TRBV6-6	NA	15	TGTGCCAGCAGTTACTCGAGCGGGGGGGCAGGGACCCAGTACTTC	CASSYSSGGAGTQYF
TRBD1	TRBJ1-5	TRBV20-1	once	16	TGCAGTGCTAGAGATAAGGATGGGACAGCCAATCAGCCCCAGCATTTT	CSARDKDGTANQPQHF
TRBD1	TRBJ2-3	TRBV29-1	NA	13	TGCAGCGTCAGGACAGGGGAGGCAGATACGCAGTATTTT	CSVRTGEADTQYF
TRBD1	TRBJ2-3	TRBV7-2	once	16	TGTGCCAGCAGCTTGACCGGGACAGGAAACACAGATACGCAGTATTTT	CASSLTGTGNTDTQYF
TRBD1	TRBJ2-7	TRBV7-9	few	12	TGTGCCACCGACAGGGGCACCGACGAGCAGTACTTC	CATDRGTDEQYF
NA	TRBJ2-1	TRBV7-9	NA	16	TGTGCCAGCAGGGGGAATGTGGCAGCACAACAAAATGAGCAGTTCTTC	CASRGNVAAQQNEQFF
TRBD2	TRBJ2-5	TRBV12-3/TRBV12-4	NA	18	TGTGCCAGCAGTTTAAGTTCTCGGCTAGCGGGGGAACAAGAGACCCAGTACTTC	CASSLSSRLAGEQETQYF
TRBD2	TRBJ2-1	TRBV29-1	NA	16	TGCAGCGTTGGTCCTCCGGGACTAGCGGGCGTCGATGAGCAGTTCTTC	CSVGPPGLAGVDEQFF
NA	TRBJ2-4	TRBV12-3/TRBV12-4	many	11	TGTGCCAGCAGTGGGGGTGTCATTCAGTACTTC	CASSGGVIQYF
NA	TRBJ2-6	TRBV12-3/TRBV12-4	few	15	TGTGCCAGCAGTACAACATTAGCTGGGGCCAACGTCCTGACTTTC	CASSTTLAGANVLTF
NA	TRBJ2-4	TRBV7-9	NA	16	TGTGCCAGCAGCTTAGCGGTGGAAGTAGCCAAAAACATTCAGTACTTC	CASSLAVEVAKNIQYF
NA	TRBJ2-5	TRBV20-1	few	14	TGCAGTGCTAGTAGCTCGTACTCTCAAGAGACCCAGTACTTC	CSASSSYSQETQYF
NA	TRBJ2-3	TRBV15	few	17	TGTGCCACCAGCAGAGATCTGTTGGGGGAGCGCACAGATACGCAGTATTTT	CATSRDLLGERTDTQYF
TRBD2	TRBJ2-1	TRBV7-2	NA	17	TGTGCCAGCAGCCTCTCCTCTCTAGCGGGGAACTACAATGAGCAGTTCTTC	CASSLSSLAGNYNEQFF
NA	TRBJ2-1	TRBV25-1	few	14	TGTGCCAGCAGAGTGGCAGACTCCTACAATGAGCAGTTCTTC	CASRVADSYNEQFF
TRBD1	TRBJ1-2	TRBV5-1	NA	16	TGCGCCAGCAGCCCCTCACCGGGACAGGGAGTCCGTGGCTACACCTTC	CASSPSPGQGVRGYTF
NA	TRBJ1-3	TRBV12-3/TRBV12-4	NA	16	TGTGCCAGCAGTTTCTTCCGGGGGCCTGGGGGAAACACCATATATTTT	CASSFFRGPGGNTIYF
TRBD2	TRBJ2-1	TRBV6-2/TRBV6-3	NA	15	TGTGCCAGCAGTTACCCGACTAGCGGGGGAAATGAGCAGTTCTTC	CASSYPTSGGNEQFF
TRBD2	TRBJ2-3	TRBV5-1	few	16	TGCGCCAGCAGCTTGGTATCGGGGGGGCGCACAGATACGCAGTATTTT	CASSLVSGGRTDTQYF
TRBD2	TRBJ2-1	TRBV27	NA	13	TGTGCCAGCAGTTTATTTATCGCGGGAGTGAAGTACTTC	CASSLFIAGVKYF
NA	TRBJ2-2	TRBV19	few	13	TGTGCTGTGGCGGACTCTGGGGTATCGGAGCTGTTTTTT	CAVADSGVSELFF
NA	TRBJ2-5	TRBV18	once	15	TGTGCCAGCTCACCAGAAGGCCGATTCCAAGAGACCCAGTACTTC	CASSPEGRFQETQYF
NA	TRBJ2-7	TRBV9	NA	13	TGTGCCAGCAGCGTAGGGACGGAGACGGGGCAGTACTTC	CASSVGTETGQYF
NA	TRBJ2-7	TRBV5-1	few	16	TGCGCCAGCAGCCCAACGTCGACAGGTCATACCTACGAGCAGTACTTC	CASSPTSTGHTYEQYF
TRBD1	TRBJ2-7	TRBV5-1	NA	16	TGCGCCAGCAGTCAAAAACCGGGACAGGGAATGTACGAGCAGTACTTC	CASSQKPGQGMYEQYF
NA	TRBJ1-2	TRBV7-9	NA	14	TGTGCCAGCAGCTTAGTTGTGACCACCTATGGCTACACCTTC	CASSLVVTTYGYTF
TRBD1	TRBJ2-7	TRBV11-1	few	16	TGTGCCAGCAGCTCGAGCAGGCCGGGACAGACCTACGAGCAGTACTTC	CASSSSRPGQTYEQYF
NA	TRBJ2-1	TRBV11-1	NA	17	TGTGCCAGCAGCTTAGCGCGGTCAGGGGAAGCTCCCGCTGAGCAGTTCTTC	CASSLARSGEAPAEQFF
TRBD1	TRBJ1-4	TRBV20-1	few	12	TGCAGTGCCCGGACAGGGGCGGAAAAACTGTTTTTT	CSARTGAEKLFF
TRBD2	TRBJ2-7	TRBV7-9	NA	15	TGTGCCAGCAGCCTAGGCGGGACTAGCGGCTACGAGCAGTACTTC	CASSLGGTSGYEQYF
NA	TRBJ1-2	TRBV19	once	13	TGTGCCAGTATGGGGGGGGGGCGGAATGGCTACACCTTC	CASMGGGRNGYTF
NA	TRBJ1-4	TRBV3-1	few	16	TGTGCCAGCAGCCAAGCTGACAGTCTATGGATTGAAAAACTGTTTTTT	CASSQADSLWIEKLFF
NA	TRBJ2-1	TRBV21-1	NA	17	TGTGCCAGCAGCAAAGGAAAGAACCTAAGGAGGAACAATGAGCAGTTCTTC	CASSKGKNLRRNNEQFF
TRBD1	TRBJ1-5	TRBV19	NA	15	TGTGCCAGTAGTCTCCGGGACAGTAGCAATCAGCCCCAGCATTTT	CASSLRDSSNQPQHF
NA	TRBJ2-1	TRBV27	few	11	TGTGCCAGCAATTCGCCCTGGGAGCAGTTCTTC	CASNSPWEQFF
NA	TRBJ1-5	TRBV12-3/TRBV12-4	few	13	TGTGCCAGCAGTTTGGGGGGCCAACAGCCCCAGCATTTT	CASSLGGQQPQHF